The 19 T cell receptor beta chains listed next were all sequenced from one sample in a study of shared clonotypes between healthy human individuals. The data were produced by immunoSEQ multiplex PCR, yet TCRdb's version contains in-frame clones alone and is incomplete. Here the sample spans roughly 2.4 million clones, about 94% being singletons. What was sequenced was naive CD4+ T cells sorted from blood. Subset reported: CD45RA+ positively selected. These receptors came from a man younger than 35 in good health.

A remark on this clone: Other DNA sequences in the sample encode the same CDR3. The chain is built from TRBV2 and TRBJ1-3; TRBD1 might be the D (5 bases). Germline CDR1 and CDR2: SNHLY and FYNNEI. V was shortened by 3 bases and J by 0 bases, with 9 bases between the two germline ends. This CDR3 is 15 amino acids long. The CDR3: CASSDRGHSGNTIYF. CDR3 DNA: TGTGCCAGCAGTGATCGGGGCCACTCTGGAAACACCATATATTTT. Supplemented by reference TRBV2 and TRBJ1-3, the full variable domain reads EPEVTQTPSHQVTQMGQEVILRCVPISNHLYFYWYRQILGQKVEFLVSFYNNEISEKSEIFDDQFSVERPDGSNFTLKIRSTKLEDSAMYFCASSDRGHSGNTIYFGEGSWLTVV.

The gene calls are TRBV2 and TRBJ1-6; D is ambiguous. Deletions cut 2 bases from V and 7 bases from J, with 6 bases between. The CDR3 sequence is 13 residues long. CDR1 is SNHLY and CDR2 is FYNNEI in the germline V gene. The DNA for the CDR3 is TGTGCCAGCAGTGAACGCCCGAATTCACCCCTCCACTTT. This gives the protein CASSERPNSPLHF.

The CDR3 reads CASSEWLAGGPSTDTQYF. The CDR3 nucleotides are TGTGCCAGCAGTGAATGGCTAGCGGGGGGGCCAAGCACAGATACGCAGTATTTT. The rearrangement joins TRBV2 to TRBJ2-3; 12 positions match TRBD2. Germline-derived CDR1 and CDR2 are SNHLY and FYNNEI. With V trimmed by 2 bases and J by 0 bases, 6 bases remained unmatched. There are 18 residues in the CDR3.

V usage is TRBV6-5 and J usage is TRBJ2-1; a possible D gene is TRBD1 (6 bases). The V gene's germline CDR1 is MNHEY and CDR2 SVGAGI. This CDR3 has 15 residues. Between the trimmed V and J ends, which lost 2 bases and 1 base, there was a span of 9 bases. CDR3 in amino acids: CASSYGQGSYNEQFF. CDR3 DNA sequence: TGTGCCAGCAGTTACGGCCAGGGGTCCTACAATGAGCAGTTCTTC.

The rearrangement links TRBV2 to TRBJ2-2; 9 nucleotides line up with TRBD2. There are 15 residues in the CDR3. Germline trimming cut 7 bases from V and 7 bases from J; bases unmatched to any gene: 10. Germline-derived CDR1 and CDR2 are SNHLY and FYNNEI. Written as DNA, the CDR3 is TGTGCCAGCACGACCGCGGGAGGGCGCAGCGGGGAGCTGTTTTTT. It is translated as CASTTAGGRSGELFF.

The rearrangement joins TRBV28 to TRBJ1-1, with D uncertain. Trimming took off 2 bases at V and 4 bases at J, with 14 bases between the two ends. Germline loops: CDR1 MDHEN, CDR2 SYDVKM. The CDR3 contains 15 residues. CDR3 sequence: CASSLDRLRVTEAFF. For the CDR3, the DNA is TGTGCCAGCAGTTTAGACCGTTTGCGGGTCACTGAAGCTTTCTTT.

The J gene is TRBJ1-3, the V gene TRBV5-4; D is possibly TRBD1 (6 bases). Deletions cut 2 bases from V and 0 bases from J, with 9 bases between. Germline V gene lookup returns CDR1 SGHNT and CDR2 YYREEE (reference sequence). The CDR3 totals 15 residues. The CDR3 reads CASSLQGDSGNTIYF. In DNA, the CDR3 is TGTGCCAGCAGCTTACAGGGTGACTCTGGAAACACCATATATTTT.

This chain links TRBV28 with TRBJ2-3, with TRBD2 as a possible D gene (6 bases). Germline values: CDR1 MDHEN, CDR2 SYDVKM. V shed 4 bases and J shed 3 bases, with 20 bases lying between them. This CDR3 is 17 amino acids long. For the CDR3, the DNA is TGTGCCAGCAGTTCGGGCGGAGGGCGAGCGCAAACAGATACGCAGTATTTT. This sequence encodes CASSSGGGRAQTDTQYF.

Note on this clone: Different DNA sequences within this sample yield the same CDR3. In DNA, the CDR3 is TGTGCCAGCAGCTCCGGACTAGCGGGGGGCCTCACAGATACGCAGTATTTT. It codes for CASSSGLAGGLTDTQYF. The chain employs TRBV5-4 and TRBJ2-3, with 14 bases fitting TRBD2. Germline loops: CDR1 SGHNT, CDR2 YYREEE (reference sequence). The V gene end was trimmed by 3 bases and the J gene end by 2 bases; junction bases not matched to a gene: 5. The length of the CDR3 is 17 residues.

The chain couples TRBV15 to TRBJ2-7; D may be TRBD2 (5 bases). This CDR3 is built from 16 residues. Deletions cut 0 bases from V and 2 bases from J, with 14 bases between. Germline V lookup: CDR1 LNHNV, CDR2 YYDKDF (reference sequence). The CDR3 region is CATSREYSADPYEQYF. In DNA, the CDR3 is TGTGCCACCAGCAGAGAATATAGCGCTGATCCCTACGAGCAGTACTTC.

This clone has a single count. This same CDR3 is encoded by further DNA sequences in the sample. The rearrangement uses TRBV28 and TRBJ2-7; 11 bases agree with TRBD1. The CDR3 runs 15 residues. The V gene end was trimmed by 4 bases and the J gene end by 4 bases; junction bases not matched to a gene: 6. CDR1 is MDHEN and CDR2 is SYDVKM in the germline V gene. The CDR3 protein is CASSSPGTGGYEQYF. CDR3 nucleotides: TGTGCCAGCAGTTCACCCGGGACAGGGGGTTACGAGCAGTACTTC.

The chain uses TRBV6-5 and TRBJ2-5, with a possible D match to TRBD2 (5 bases). Germline V gene sequence: CDR1 MNHEY, CDR2 SVGAGI. The CDR3 is 13 amino acids. V lost 3 bases and J 1 base, leaving 6 bases between the germline ends. The CDR3 loop is CASSYAGQETQYF. CDR3 sequence (DNA): TGTGCCAGCAGTTATGCGGGCCAAGAGACCCAGTACTTC.

This sequence joins TRBV5-1 and TRBJ2-3, with 8 bases that match TRBD2. The CDR3 runs to 18 residues. The germline gives CDR1 SGHRS, CDR2 YFSETQ. V gave up 1 base and J gave up 6 bases; unmatched junction bases: 16. CDR3 amino acids: CASSLMKHGGGPPDTQYF. The CDR3 nucleotides are TGCGCCAGCAGCTTGATGAAGCATGGCGGGGGGCCTCCCGATACGCAGTATTTT. The full variable domain, its missing parts supplied by reference TRBV5-1 and TRBJ2-3, is KAGVTQTPRYLIKTRGQQVTLSCSPISGHRSVSWYQQTPGQGLQFLFEYFSETQRNKGNFPGRFSGRQFSNSRSEMNVSTLELGDSALYLCASSLMKHGGGPPDTQYFGPGTRLTVL.

V and J are TRBV9 and TRBJ2-3, with no clear D. Trimming cost V 2 bases and J 0 bases, with 16 bases left between them. Germline V gene sequence: CDR1 SGDLS, CDR2 YYNGEE. The CDR3 runs 17 residues. The CDR3: CASSVSLGGASTDTQYF. The CDR3 DNA is TGTGCCAGCAGCGTTTCCCTTGGCGGCGCTAGCACAGATACGCAGTATTTT.

This clone was picked up one time. The gene calls are TRBV5-6 and TRBJ2-7, with D possibly called TRBD1 or TRBD2 (5 bases each). The germline V gene has CDR1 SGHDT and CDR2 YYEEEE. The length of the CDR3 is 13 residues. The V end was cut by 2 bases, the J end by 11 bases, with 17 bases between. The CDR3 spells CASSLLLPGREYF. CDR3 coding DNA: TGTGCCAGCAGCTTACTCCTCCCGGGGCGGGAGTACTTC.

About this clone: Other nucleotide sequences from this sample produce the same CDR3. V is TRBV29-1 and J is TRBJ1-1, with 9 bases that match TRBD1. Germline loops: CDR1 SQVTM, CDR2 ANQGSEA. CDR3 length: 13 amino acids. J lost 1 base, V lost 5 bases, and 2 bases had no gene match. The CDR3 loop reads CSVPGQGNTEAFF. DNA for the CDR3: TGCAGCGTTCCGGGACAGGGGAACACTGAAGCTTTCTTT.

For the CDR3, the DNA is TGTGCCAGCAGCCCCGTTAGCGAGGTTGAGCAGTTCTTC. Translation gives CASSPVSEVEQFF. The V call is TRBV4-2, the J call TRBJ2-1; maybe TRBD2 (5 bases). CDR3 length: 13 residues. The germline V and J ends were trimmed by 4 bases and 9 bases, with 13 bases remaining between them. Germline V gene lookup returns CDR1 LGHNA and CDR2 YNFKEQ.

This chain's CDR3 is CASSLENTGIAGEQYF. CDR3 sequence (DNA): TGCGCCAGCAGCTTGGAAAATACAGGTATCGCGGGCGAGCAGTACTTC. J is TRBJ2-7 and V is TRBV5-1; D tentatively fits TRBD1 or TRBD2 (5 bases each). Germline V lookup: CDR1 SGHRS, CDR2 YFSETQ. V lost 0 bases and J 6 bases, leaving 19 bases between the germline ends. The CDR3 consists of 16 residues.

V is TRBV19 and J is TRBJ1-2, with D uncertain. Germline CDR1 reads LNHDA; CDR2 reads SQIVND (reference sequence). The CDR3 loop spans 14 amino acids. The V and J ends lost 4 bases and 7 bases respectively, with 16 bases between them. In DNA, the CDR3 is TGTGCCAGTAGTACTGACCATATCCCCCCTGGCTACACCTTC. Translation gives CASSTDHIPPGYTF.